The following is a T cell receptor beta chain sequence with its context. Assay used: immunoSEQ multiplex PCR; TCRdb lists only in-frame clones, some missing. The sample records approximately 140,000 clones, 70% to 90% being singletons. CDR1 is MNHEY, CDR2 SVGEGT, per germline. Trimming removed 6 bases at V and 1 base at J, with 9 bases between. The CDR3 sequence is 14 residues long. The sample belongs to a study of blood T cell repertoires in COVID-19. The genes are TRBV6-2 or TRBV6-3 and TRBJ1-4, with no clear D. Sequenced input: peripheral blood. This receptor was identified in a woman aged 55-70 years with COVID-19, enrolled during active disease. CDR3 in DNA: TGTGCCAGCAGCAGAGGGAGAACTAATGAAAAACTGTTTTTT. It yields the protein CASSRGRTNEKLFF.